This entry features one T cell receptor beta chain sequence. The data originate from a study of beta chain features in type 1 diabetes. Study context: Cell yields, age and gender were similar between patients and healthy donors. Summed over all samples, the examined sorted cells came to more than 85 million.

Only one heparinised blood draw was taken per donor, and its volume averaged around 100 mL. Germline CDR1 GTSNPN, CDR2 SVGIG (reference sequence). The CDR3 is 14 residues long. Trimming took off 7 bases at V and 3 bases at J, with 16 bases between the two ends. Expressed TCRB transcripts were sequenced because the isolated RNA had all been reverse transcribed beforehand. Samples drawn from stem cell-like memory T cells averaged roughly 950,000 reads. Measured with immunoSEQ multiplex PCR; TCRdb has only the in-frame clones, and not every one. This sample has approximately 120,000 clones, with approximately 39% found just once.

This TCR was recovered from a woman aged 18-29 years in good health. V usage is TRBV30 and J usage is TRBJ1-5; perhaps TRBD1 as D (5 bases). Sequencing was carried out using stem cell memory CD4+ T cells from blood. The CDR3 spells CALEWGGNNQPQHF. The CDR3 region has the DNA TGTGCCTTGGAGTGGGGGGGTAACAATCAGCCCCAGCATTTT.